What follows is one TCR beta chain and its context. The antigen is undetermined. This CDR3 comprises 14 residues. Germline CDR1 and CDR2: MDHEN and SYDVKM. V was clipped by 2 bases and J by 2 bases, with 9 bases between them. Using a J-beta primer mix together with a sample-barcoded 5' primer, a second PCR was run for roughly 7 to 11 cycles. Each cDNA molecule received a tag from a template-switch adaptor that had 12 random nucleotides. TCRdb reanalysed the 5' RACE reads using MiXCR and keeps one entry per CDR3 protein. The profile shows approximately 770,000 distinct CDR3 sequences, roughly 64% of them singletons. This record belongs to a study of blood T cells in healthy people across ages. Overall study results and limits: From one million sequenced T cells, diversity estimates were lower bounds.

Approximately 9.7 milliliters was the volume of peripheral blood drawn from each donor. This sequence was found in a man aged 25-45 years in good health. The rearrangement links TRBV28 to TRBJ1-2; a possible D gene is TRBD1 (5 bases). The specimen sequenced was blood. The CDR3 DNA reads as TGTGCCAGCAGTTTACTAGCAGGGAACTATGGCTACACCTTC. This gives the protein CASSLLAGNYGYTF.